This T cell receptor beta chain stems from a study of blood T cell repertoires in COVID-19. The overall study: Italy, Spain and the United States were the sources of the convalescent and acute COVID-19 samples. Nucleic acid was either cDNA or gDNA, and it came from T cells, B-cell-depleted T cells, or PBMCs.

V trimming: 0 bases; J trimming: 8 bases; junction bases outside the gene matches: 12. Germline V CDR1 and CDR2: SGHTA, FQGTGA. There are 16 residues in the CDR3. Per the original methods: Amplification from reference gene primers served as the basis for estimated nucleated cell counts. The table came from immunoSEQ multiplex PCR; TCRdb's copy has only in-frame clones and leaves some out. V and J calls and clone size are given by that table; D and trimming were obtained from the DNA. The top ten hold roughly 3% of the sample, which has hundreds of thousands of clones, more than 75% seen once. Input material: peripheral blood. The TCR was taken from a man in his sixties with acute or convalescent COVID-19. V usage is TRBV7-3 and J usage is TRBJ1-1; 7 nucleotides agree with TRBD1. The CDR3 bases are TGTGCCAGCAGCTTAACAGCCCAGGGGGGTCAAGGCGAAGCTTTCTTT. It codes for CASSLTAQGGQGEAFF.